One sample yielded the 6 T cell receptor beta chains listed below, sequenced in a study of T cells in Graves' hyperthyroidism and ophthalmopathy. Amplified TCR beta CDR3 regions came from RNA transcripts. A set of HTBI primers served as the primers for a first-round RT-PCR of the TCR CDR3. Via MiXCR, TCRdb re-called the multiplex PCR reads, giving one row per CDR3 protein. The sample has approximately 380,000 distinct CDR3 sequences, roughly 18% seen once; the top ten hold 35% to 50%. The specimen sequenced was blood. Source of these receptors: a man aged 18 to 30 with Graves' ophthalmopathy.

Concerning this clonotype itself: Possible read error: a much larger clone is one base away. The chain joins TRBV28 to TRBJ1-1; D remains unclear. The CDR3 has 14 residues. Trimming took 6 bases from V and 1 from J, leaving 12 bases between them. Germline values: CDR1 MDHEN, CDR2 SYDVKM. This CDR3 reads CASRAVYENTEAFF. Written as DNA, the CDR3 is TGTGCCAGCAGAGCAGTGTATGAGAACACTGAAGCTTTCTTT.

The sample holds a few counts of this clonotype. This sequence joins TRBV5-1 and TRBJ2-3, with D possibly matching TRBD1 (5 bases). The ends were cut back, 7 bases at V and 1 base at J, with 13 bases in the middle. This CDR3 has 14 amino acids. From germline, CDR1 is SGHRS and CDR2 YFSETQ. The CDR3 DNA sequence: TGCGCCAGCGGGATGGACATAGGCACAGATACGCAGTATTTT. Protein: CASGMDIGTDTQYF.

The chain employs TRBV4-1 and TRBJ1-5, with TRBD1 as a possible D gene (6 bases). The CDR3 has 16 amino acids. Germline-derived CDR1 and CDR2 are MGHRA and YSYEKL. V lost 3 bases and J 3 bases, leaving 15 bases between the germline ends. The CDR3 DNA reads TGCGCCAGCAGCCAGAACCTCGGACAGCTCAATCAGCCCCAGCATTTT. It specifies CASSQNLGQLNQPQHF.

This clonotype was seen a handful of times. This sequence joins TRBV6-1 and TRBJ1-1; 8 nucleotides match TRBD1. The CDR3 spans 14 residues. The germline V gene encodes CDR1 MNHNS and CDR2 SASEGT. Trimming took 8 bases from V and 1 from J; bases not matched to a gene: 6. CDR3 nucleotides: TGTGCCAGCGGGCGGACAGGGTCGAACACTGAAGCTTTCTTT. It encodes CASGRTGSNTEAFF.

This clonotype occurred many times. The rearrangement joins TRBV28 to TRBJ2-2; possibly TRBD1 for D (6 bases). Trimming removed 4 bases at V and 5 bases at J, with 17 bases between. The germline gives CDR1 MDHEN, CDR2 SYDVKM. The CDR3 contains 16 residues. Here the CDR3 reads CASSSVWDNGTGELFF. Written as DNA, the CDR3 is TGTGCCAGCAGTTCAGTCTGGGACAACGGTACCGGGGAGCTGTTTTTT.

The sample holds a few counts of this clonotype. The chain recombines TRBV7-9 with TRBJ2-5, with 9 bases matching TRBD2. The CDR3 consists of 16 residues. The V and J ends lost 1 base and 5 bases, in that order; junction bases with no gene match: 8. CDR1 is SEHNR, CDR2 FQNEAQ, per germline (reference sequence). The CDR3 DNA reads TGTGCCAGCAGCTTAGATGGCGGGGGGGCCCGGGAGACCCAGTACTTC. This codes for CASSLDGGGARETQYF.